The clone carrying this T cell receptor beta chain was recorded once. The sample originates from a study of control samples from healthy donors and cancer patients. Clones were sequenced by immunoSEQ multiplex PCR, and TCRdb holds only the in-frame ones, with some missing. The sample has roughly 170,000 clones, around nine tenths seen once. This CDR3 has 14 residues. Germline CDR1 reads SEHNR; CDR2 reads FQNEAQ (reference sequence). Trimming removed 1 base at V and 1 base at J, with 7 bases between. Material: blood. The rearrangement joins TRBV7-9 to TRBJ1-1, with a tentative D call TRBD1 (5 bases). The TCR sequence derives from a woman between 25 and 40 years old in good health. CDR3 sequence (DNA): TGTGCCAGCAGCTTAGGACAGTCGAACACTGAAGCTTTCTTT. It specifies CASSLGQSNTEAFF.